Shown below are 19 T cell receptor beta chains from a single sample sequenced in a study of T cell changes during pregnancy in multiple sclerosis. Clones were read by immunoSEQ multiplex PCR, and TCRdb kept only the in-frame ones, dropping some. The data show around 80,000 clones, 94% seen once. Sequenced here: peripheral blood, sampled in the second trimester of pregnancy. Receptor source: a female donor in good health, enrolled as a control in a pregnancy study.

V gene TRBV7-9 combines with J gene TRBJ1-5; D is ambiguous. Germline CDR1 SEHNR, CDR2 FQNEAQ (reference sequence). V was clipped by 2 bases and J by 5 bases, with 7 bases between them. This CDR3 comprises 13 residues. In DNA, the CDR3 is TGTGCCAGCAGCTTAACTCCCGATCAGCCCCAGCATTTT. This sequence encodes CASSLTPDQPQHF.

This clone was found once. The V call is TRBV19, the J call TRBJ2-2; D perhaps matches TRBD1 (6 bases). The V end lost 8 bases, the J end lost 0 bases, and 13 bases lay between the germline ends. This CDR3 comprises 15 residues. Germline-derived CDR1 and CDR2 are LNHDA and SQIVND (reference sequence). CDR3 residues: CASGPRTANTGELFF. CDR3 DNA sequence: TGTGCCAGTGGCCCGAGGACAGCGAACACCGGGGAGCTGTTTTTT.

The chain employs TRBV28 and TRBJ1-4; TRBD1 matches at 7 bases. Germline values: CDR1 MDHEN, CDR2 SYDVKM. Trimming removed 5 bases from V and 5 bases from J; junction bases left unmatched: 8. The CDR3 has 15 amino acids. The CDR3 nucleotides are TGTGCCAGCAGTCCCACAGGGGCTGGGAATGAAAAACTGTTTTTT. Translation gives CASSPTGAGNEKLFF.

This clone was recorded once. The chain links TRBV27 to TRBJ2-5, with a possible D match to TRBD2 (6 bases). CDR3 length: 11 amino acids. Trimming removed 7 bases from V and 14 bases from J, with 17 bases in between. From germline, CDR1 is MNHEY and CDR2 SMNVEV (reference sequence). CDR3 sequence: CASTLRDSTYF. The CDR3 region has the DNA TGTGCCAGCACCCTCCGGGACTCCACCTACTTC.

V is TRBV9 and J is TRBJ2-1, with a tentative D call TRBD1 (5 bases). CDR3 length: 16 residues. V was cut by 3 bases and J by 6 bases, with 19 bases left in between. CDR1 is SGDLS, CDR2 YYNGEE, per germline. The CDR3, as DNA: TGTGCCAGCAGCGCCAGTTGGACACCCGGTGTCAATGAGCAGTTCTTC. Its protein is CASSASWTPGVNEQFF.

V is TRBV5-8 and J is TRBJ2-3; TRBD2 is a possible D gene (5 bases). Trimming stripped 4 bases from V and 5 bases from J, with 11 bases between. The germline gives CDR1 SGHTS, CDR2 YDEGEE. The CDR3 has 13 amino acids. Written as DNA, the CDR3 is TGTGCCAGCAGCCGGGAACGGGGAGATACGCAGTATTTT. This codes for CASSRERGDTQYF.

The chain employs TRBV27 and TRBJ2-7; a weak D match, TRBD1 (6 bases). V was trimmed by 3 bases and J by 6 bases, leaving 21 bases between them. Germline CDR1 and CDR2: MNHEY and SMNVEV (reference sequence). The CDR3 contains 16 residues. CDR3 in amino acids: CASSFDIAPGESEQYF. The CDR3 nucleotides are TGTGCCAGCAGTTTCGATATAGCCCCAGGGGAATCCGAGCAGTACTTC.

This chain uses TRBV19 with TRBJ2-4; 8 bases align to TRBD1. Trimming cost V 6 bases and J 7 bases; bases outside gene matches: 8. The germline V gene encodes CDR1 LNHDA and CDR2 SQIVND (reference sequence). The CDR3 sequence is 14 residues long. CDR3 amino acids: CASSLTGVLNIQYF. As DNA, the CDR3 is TGTGCCAGTAGCTTGACAGGGGTCTTGAACATTCAGTACTTC.

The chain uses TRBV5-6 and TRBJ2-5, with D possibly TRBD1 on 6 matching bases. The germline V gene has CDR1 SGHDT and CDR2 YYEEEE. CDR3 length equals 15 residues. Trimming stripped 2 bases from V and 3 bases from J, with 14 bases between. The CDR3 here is CASSFRQVREETQYF. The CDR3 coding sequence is TGTGCCAGCAGCTTTCGACAGGTTCGTGAAGAGACCCAGTACTTC. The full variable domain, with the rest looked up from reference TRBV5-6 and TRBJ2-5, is DAGVTQSPTHLIKTRGQQVTLRCSPKSGHDTVSWYQQALGQGPQFIFQYYEEEERQRGNFPDRFSGHQFPNYSSELNVNALLLGDSALYLCASSFRQVREETQYFGPGTRLLVL.

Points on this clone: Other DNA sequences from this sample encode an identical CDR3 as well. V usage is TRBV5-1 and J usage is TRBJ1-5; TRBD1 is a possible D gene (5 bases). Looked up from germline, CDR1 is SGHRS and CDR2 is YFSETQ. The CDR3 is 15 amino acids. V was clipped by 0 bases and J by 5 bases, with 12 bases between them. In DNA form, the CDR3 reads TGCGCCAGCAGCTTGGGTCCGGGGGGAGATCAGCCCCAGCATTTT. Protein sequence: CASSLGPGGDQPQHF. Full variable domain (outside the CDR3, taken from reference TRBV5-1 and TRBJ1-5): KAGVTQTPRYLIKTRGQQVTLSCSPISGHRSVSWYQQTPGQGLQFLFEYFSETQRNKGNFPGRFSGRQFSNSRSEMNVSTLELGDSALYLCASSLGPGGDQPQHFGDGTRLSIL.

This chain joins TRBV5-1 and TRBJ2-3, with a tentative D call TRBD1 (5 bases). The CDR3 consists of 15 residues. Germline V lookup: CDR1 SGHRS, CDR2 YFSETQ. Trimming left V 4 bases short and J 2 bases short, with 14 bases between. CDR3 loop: CASSEGAIDTDTQYF. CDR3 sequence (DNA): TGCGCCAGCAGCGAAGGGGCGATCGACACAGATACGCAGTATTTT. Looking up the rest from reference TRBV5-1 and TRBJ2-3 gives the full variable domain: KAGVTQTPRYLIKTRGQQVTLSCSPISGHRSVSWYQQTPGQGLQFLFEYFSETQRNKGNFPGRFSGRQFSNSRSEMNVSTLELGDSALYLCASSEGAIDTDTQYFGPGTRLTVL.

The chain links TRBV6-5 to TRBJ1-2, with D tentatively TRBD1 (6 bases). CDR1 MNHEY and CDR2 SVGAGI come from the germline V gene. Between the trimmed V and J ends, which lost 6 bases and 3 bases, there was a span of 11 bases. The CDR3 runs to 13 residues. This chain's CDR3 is CASSPGQYYGYTF. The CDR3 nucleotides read TGTGCCAGCAGCCCGGGACAATACTATGGCTACACCTTC.

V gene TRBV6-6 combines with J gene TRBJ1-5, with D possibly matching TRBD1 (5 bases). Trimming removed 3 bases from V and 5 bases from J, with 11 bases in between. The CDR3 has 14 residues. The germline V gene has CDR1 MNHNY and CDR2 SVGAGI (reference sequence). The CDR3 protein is CASSYGQEHQPQHF. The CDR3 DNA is TGTGCCAGCAGTTATGGACAAGAGCATCAGCCCCAGCATTTT.

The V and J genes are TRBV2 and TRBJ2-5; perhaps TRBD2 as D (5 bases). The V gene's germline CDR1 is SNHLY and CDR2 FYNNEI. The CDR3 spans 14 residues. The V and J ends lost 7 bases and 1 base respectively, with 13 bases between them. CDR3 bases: TGTGCCAGCACAGAGCGGCTGCCCCAAGAGACCCAGTACTTC. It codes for CASTERLPQETQYF.

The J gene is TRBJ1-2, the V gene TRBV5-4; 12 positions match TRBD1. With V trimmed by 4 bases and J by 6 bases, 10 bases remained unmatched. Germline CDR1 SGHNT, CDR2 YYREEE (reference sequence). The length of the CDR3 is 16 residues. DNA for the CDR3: TGTGCCAGCAGCACCCGGATGGGACAGGGGGCGCATGGCTACACCTTC. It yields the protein CASSTRMGQGAHGYTF. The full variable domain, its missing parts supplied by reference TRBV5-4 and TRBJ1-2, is ETGVTQSPTHLIKTRGQQVTLRCSSQSGHNTVSWYQQALGQGPQFIFQYYREEENGRGNFPPRFSGLQFPNYSSELNVNALELDDSALYLCASSTRMGQGAHGYTFGSGTRLTVV.

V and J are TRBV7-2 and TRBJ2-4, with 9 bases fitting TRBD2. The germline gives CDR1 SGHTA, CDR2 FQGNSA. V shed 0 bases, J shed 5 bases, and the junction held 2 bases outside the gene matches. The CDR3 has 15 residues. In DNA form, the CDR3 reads TGTGCCAGCAGCTTAGCTAGCGGGAGCCAAAACATTCAGTACTTC. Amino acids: CASSLASGSQNIQYF.

The CDR3 region is CASRPGTGFYEQYF. The CDR3, as DNA: TGTGCCAGCAGGCCCGGGACAGGGTTCTACGAGCAGTACTTC. The genes are TRBV28 and TRBJ2-7, with TRBD1 identical over 9 bases. CDR1 MDHEN and CDR2 SYDVKM come from the germline V gene. The ends lost 6 bases at V and 3 bases at J; junction bases unmatched: 6. The CDR3 extends over 14 amino acids. The entire variable domain, with the rest obtained from reference TRBV28 and TRBJ2-7, is as follows: DVKVTQSSRYLVKRTGEKVFLECVQDMDHENMFWYRQDPGLGLRLIYFSYDVKMKEKGDIPEGYSVSREKKERFSLILESASTNQTSMYLCASRPGTGFYEQYFGPGTRLTVT.

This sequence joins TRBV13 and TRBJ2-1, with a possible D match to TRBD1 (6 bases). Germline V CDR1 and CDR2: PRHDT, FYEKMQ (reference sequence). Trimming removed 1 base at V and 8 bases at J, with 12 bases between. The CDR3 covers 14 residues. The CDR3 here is CASSLAPGVHEQFF. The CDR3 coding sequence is TGTGCCAGCAGCTTAGCCCCAGGGGTGCATGAGCAGTTCTTC.

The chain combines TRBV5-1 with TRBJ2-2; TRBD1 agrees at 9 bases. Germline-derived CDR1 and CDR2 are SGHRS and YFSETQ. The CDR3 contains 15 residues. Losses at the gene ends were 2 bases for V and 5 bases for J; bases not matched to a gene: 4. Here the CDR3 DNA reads TGCGCCAGCAGCTTTGCCGGACAGGGGACCGGGGAGCTGTTTTTT. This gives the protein CASSFAGQGTGELFF.